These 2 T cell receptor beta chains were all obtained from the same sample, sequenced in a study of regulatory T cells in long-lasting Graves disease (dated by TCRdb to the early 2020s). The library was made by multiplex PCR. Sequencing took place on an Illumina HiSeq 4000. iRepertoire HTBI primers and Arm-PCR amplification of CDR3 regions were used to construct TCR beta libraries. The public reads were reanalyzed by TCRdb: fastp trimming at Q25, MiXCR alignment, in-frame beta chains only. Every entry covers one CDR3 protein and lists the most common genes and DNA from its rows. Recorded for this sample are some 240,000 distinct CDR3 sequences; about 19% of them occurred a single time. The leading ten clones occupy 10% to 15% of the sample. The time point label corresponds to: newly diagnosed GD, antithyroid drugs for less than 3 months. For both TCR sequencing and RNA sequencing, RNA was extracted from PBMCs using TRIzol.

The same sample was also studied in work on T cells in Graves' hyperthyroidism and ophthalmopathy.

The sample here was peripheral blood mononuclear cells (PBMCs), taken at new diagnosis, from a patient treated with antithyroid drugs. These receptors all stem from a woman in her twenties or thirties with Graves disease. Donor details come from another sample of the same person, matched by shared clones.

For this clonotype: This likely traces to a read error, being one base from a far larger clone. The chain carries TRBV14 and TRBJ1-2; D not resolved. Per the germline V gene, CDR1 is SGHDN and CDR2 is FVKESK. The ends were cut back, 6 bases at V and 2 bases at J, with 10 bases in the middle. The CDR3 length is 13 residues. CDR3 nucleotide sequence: TGTGCCAGCAGACCCGGGGTAAACTATGGCTACACCTTC. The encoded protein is CASRPGVNYGYTF.

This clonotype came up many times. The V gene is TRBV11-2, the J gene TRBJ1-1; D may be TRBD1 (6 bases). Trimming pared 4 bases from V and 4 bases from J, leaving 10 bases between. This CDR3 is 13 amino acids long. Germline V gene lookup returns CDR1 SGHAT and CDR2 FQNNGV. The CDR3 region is CASSWGGATEAFF. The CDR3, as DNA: TGTGCCAGCAGCTGGGGGGGGGCCACTGAAGCTTTCTTT.